These T cell receptor beta chains were read from a single sample in a study of cytomegalovirus exposure and HLA in healthy donors. Data came from immunoSEQ multiplex PCR; TCRdb stores just in-frame clones and leaves some out. Found here are about 200,000 clones, around 75% of them singletons; the top ten hold about 0.37%. The sample consisted of PBMCs. The receptors were sampled from a male donor in good health and CMV-seropositive. CDR3s include the opening cysteine and the closing phenylalanine or tryptophan. A D gene is named only where the DNA matches it firmly. Rows may omit the clone size; those that give it use once, few, many or a size class.

abundance	d_gene	v_gene	j_gene	CDR3nt	CDR3aa
-	-	TRBV4-1	TRBJ1-6	TGCGCCAGCAGCCAAGATGTGGCAGTTAATTCACCCCTCCACTTT	CASSQDVAVNSPLHF
few	-	TRBV9	TRBJ2-3	TGTGCCAGCAGCCCCAATGTGCAGCGTGATACGCAGTATTTT	CASSPNVQRDTQYF
-	-	TRBV28	TRBJ2-2	TGTGCCCCGGAGAAGGAAAGTAGGTGGACCGGGGAGCTGTTTTTT	CAPEKESRWTGELFF
-	TRBD2	TRBV5-6	TRBJ2-3	TGTGCCAGCAGCTTGTACCTAGCGGGGGACCCTAGCACAGATACGCAGTATTTT	CASSLYLAGDPSTDTQYF
-	-	TRBV29-1	TRBJ2-1	TGCAGCGGGACAGCCGAAAGGTCCCAGTTCTTC	CSGTAERSQFF
-	-	TRBV5-1	TRBJ2-5	TGCGCCAGCAGCTCTGGTACGGAAGAGACCCAGTACTTC	CASSSGTEETQYF
-	TRBD2	TRBV4-2	TRBJ2-6	TGTGCCAGCAGCCAAGGGACTAGCGGGAAGGGGGCCAACGTCCTGACTTTC	CASSQGTSGKGANVLTF
-	-	TRBV12-5	TRBJ2-3	TGTGCTAGTGGTTTGATGACGGGGACTCGCTATACGCAGTATTTT	CASGLMTGTRYTQYF
-	TRBD1	TRBV7-2	TRBJ1-2	TGTGCCAGCACCGGACAGGGGGGGTTCGGGCTAAACACCTTC	CASTGQGGFGLNTF
once	-	TRBV19	TRBJ1-2	TGTGCCAGTAAGACAGACTTCCCCTATGGCTACACCTTC	CASKTDFPYGYTF
-	TRBD2	TRBV7-2	TRBJ2-1	TGTGCCAGCAGCGGACGGGGACTAGCGGGGACGTCCTACAATGAGCAGTTCTTC	CASSGRGLAGTSYNEQFF
-	TRBD1	TRBV29-1	TRBJ2-1	TGCAGCGCTAAGCAAGGCGGGACAGGGTTCAATGAGCAGTTCTTC	CSAKQGGTGFNEQFF
-	TRBD1	TRBV19	TRBJ1-2	TGTGCCAGTAGCCCCACAGGGGGCGGCGGCTACACCTTC	CASSPTGGGGYTF
-	-	TRBV6-6	TRBJ2-1	TGTGCCAGCAGTTACTCGGGGACATCGGTTGGGCAGTTCTTC	CASSYSGTSVGQFF
-	-	TRBV27	TRBJ1-4	TGTGCCAGCAGTTACAGGGTGACAGGACAAAATGAAAAACTGTTTTTT	CASSYRVTGQNEKLFF
-	TRBD2	TRBV7-2	TRBJ2-3	TGTGCCAGCAGCTTAGCAACGGGGGGGGCAGATACGCAGTATTTT	CASSLATGGADTQYF
-	TRBD1	TRBV7-2	TRBJ1-2	TGTGCCAGCAGCAAAGGACAGGGAAACACCTATGGCTACACCTTC	CASSKGQGNTYGYTF
-	TRBD2	TRBV7-9	TRBJ2-3	TGTTCCAGCAGCTTGTTTTCGACGGGGGGACGAGATACGCAGTATTTT	CSSSLFSTGGRDTQYF
-	-	TRBV4-2	TRBJ1-6	TGTGCCAGCAGCCAAGAGGGCGCGGGGTATAATTCACCCCTCCACTTT	CASSQEGAGYNSPLHF
-	TRBD2	TRBV2	TRBJ2-2	TGTGCCAGCAGCTTAGCGGGAGGTACCGGGGAGCTGTTTTTT	CASSLAGGTGELFF
-	TRBD1	TRBV9	TRBJ2-5	TGTGCCAGCAGCGCCTTCCAGGGGGCTCTGGAGACCCAGTACTTC	CASSAFQGALETQYF
-	TRBD2	TRBV7-2	TRBJ2-2	TGTGCCAGCAGCTTAACTAGCGGGAGAGAGGAGCTGTTTTTT	CASSLTSGREELFF
-	TRBD2	TRBV18	TRBJ2-7	TGTGCCAGCTCACCGCCGGGACTAGGGAACGACGAGCAGTACTTC	CASSPPGLGNDEQYF
few	TRBD2	TRBV19	TRBJ2-3	TGTGCCAGTAGTCCGAGGACTAGCGGAGCCACAGATACGCAGTATTTT	CASSPRTSGATDTQYF
-	-	TRBV7-2	TRBJ2-7	TGTGCCAGCAGCAAGACTAGAGACTACGAGCAGTACTTC	CASSKTRDYEQYF
once	-	TRBV5-1	TRBJ2-5	TGCGCCAGCAGCTCGATAACTCTAGGGACCCAGTACTTC	CASSSITLGTQYF
-	-	TRBV2	TRBJ2-1	TGTGCCAGCAGTGCCAAGGACTACCACAATGAGCAGTTCTTC	CASSAKDYHNEQFF
-	-	TRBV5-4	TRBJ2-7	TGTGCCAGCAGCTTGGACAATTACGAGCAGTACTTC	CASSLDNYEQYF
-	TRBD1	TRBV6-1	TRBJ1-1	TGTGCCAGCAACGGACAGGGAGACACTGAAGCTTTCTTT	CASNGQGDTEAFF
-	-	TRBV4-2	TRBJ1-4	TGTGCCAGCAGCCAAGAGCCGGAGAGTCGACTGTTTTTT	CASSQEPESRLFF
-	-	TRBV5-1	TRBJ2-5	TGCGCCAGCAGCTTGGCGGGTTATCAAGAGACCCAGTACTTC	CASSLAGYQETQYF
-	-	TRBV28	TRBJ2-7	TGTGCCAGCAGTCGCTACGAGCAGTACTTC	CASSRYEQYF
few	-	TRBV19	TRBJ1-6	TGTGCCAGTAGTATATCGGGACTCTCCTATAATTCACCCCTCCACTTT	CASSISGLSYNSPLHF
-	TRBD1	TRBV19	TRBJ1-5	TGTGCCAGTAGTATTGTACAGGGGAATCAGCCCCAGCATTTT	CASSIVQGNQPQHF
-	TRBD1	TRBV30	TRBJ2-3	TGTGCCTGGAGTGCTCCCCTGACAGGGAGTTCTAGCACAGATACGCAGTATTTT	CAWSAPLTGSSSTDTQYF
-	-	TRBV11-1	TRBJ2-1	TGTGCCAGCAGCCCGAGAAAAAATGAGCAGTTCTTC	CASSPRKNEQFF
-	TRBD2	TRBV15	TRBJ2-4	TGTGCCACCAGCAGAGCGGGGTTTGGGGGGGAAAACATTCAGTACTTC	CATSRAGFGGENIQYF
-	-	TRBV28	TRBJ2-5	TGTGCCAGCAGGTTCCCCTCCGGGGTTCTCCGGAGCCCCGGAGAGACCCAGTACTTC	CASRFPSGVLRSPGETQYF
-	TRBD1	TRBV28	TRBJ1-4	TGTGCCAGCAGTACGGGACAGGGGATTGAAAAACTGTTTTTT	CASSTGQGIEKLFF
once	TRBD1	TRBV25-1	TRBJ2-3	TGTGCCAGCAGTGATTTTAGGGGACAGGTCACAGATACGCAGTATTTT	CASSDFRGQVTDTQYF
-	-	TRBV7-3	TRBJ2-1	TGTGCCAGCAGCTTGAGGCAGGGGAGCAGCAGGGAGCAGTTCTTC	CASSLRQGSSREQFF
-	-	TRBV15	TRBJ2-7	TGTGCCACCAGCACAGGGGTGAAAGAGCAGTACTTC	CATSTGVKEQYF
-	TRBD2	TRBV9	TRBJ2-3	TGTGCCAGCAGCCCTGGACTAGCGGGAGGTTGGTCAGATACGCAGTATTTT	CASSPGLAGGWSDTQYF
-	-	TRBV5-1	TRBJ2-2	TGCGCCAGCAGCTTGGGTCAGGCCAGGGGGGCCGGGGAGCTGTTTTTT	CASSLGQARGAGELFF
-	-	TRBV18	TRBJ2-5	TGTGCCAGCTCACCGCTTAGCCTTCTGGCAGAGACCCAGTACTTC	CASSPLSLLAETQYF
-	-	TRBV2	TRBJ2-1	TGTGCCAGTTCTGCAGGGAATTCAGTCGGTAATGAGCAGTTCTTC	CASSAGNSVGNEQFF
-	-	TRBV18	TRBJ1-5	TGTGCCAGCTCACCTTTAGCTGCCGCTGATCAGCCCCAGCATTTT	CASSPLAAADQPQHF
-	TRBD2	TRBV25-1	TRBJ2-4	TGTGCCAGCAGTGAAGCTAGCGGGGGGTCGGCCAAAAACATTCAGTACTTC	CASSEASGGSAKNIQYF
-	-	TRBV5-6	TRBJ2-1	TGTGCCAGCAGCTTCGCGGGGCAGTTGTTCTTC	CASSFAGQLFF